Presented here are 7 T cell receptor beta chains from one specimen sequenced in a study of response to subunit inactivated influenza vaccine. TCRdb ran MiXCR on the RT-PCR reads and lists one entry per CDR3 protein. Seen here are approximately 680,000 distinct CDR3 sequences, around 16% observed once, and the top ten hold under 14%. This sample comprised PBMCs from blood, obtained roughly 12 days after vaccination. These receptors were obtained from a man between 45 and 60 years old who received an inactivated influenza vaccine.

This chain links TRBV3-1 with TRBJ2-5; D call uncertain. The V gene lost 6 bases and the J gene lost 4 bases, with 18 bases spanning the gap. Germline-derived CDR1 and CDR2 are LGHDT and YNNKEL (reference sequence). CDR3 length: 15 amino acids. The CDR3 loop reads CASRYSLLPAETQYF. CDR3 coding DNA: TGTGCCAGCAGATACAGCCTTTTACCCGCAGAGACCCAGTACTTC.

The chain carries TRBV6-2 or TRBV6-3 and TRBJ2-7, with a possible D match to TRBD2 (5 bases). The V end lost 5 bases, the J end lost 4 bases, and 9 bases lay between the germline ends. The CDR3 length is 12 residues. Germline V gives CDR1 MNHEY, CDR2 SVGEGT. CDR3 amino acids: CASSGRGYEQYF. CDR3 nucleotide sequence: TGTGCCAGCAGTGGTAGAGGGTACGAGCAGTACTTC.

The table lists this clonotype with a few counts. The rearrangement links TRBV18 to TRBJ2-2; either TRBD1 or TRBD2 may supply D (5 bases each). The CDR3 covers 16 residues. Germline V gene lookup returns CDR1 KGHSH and CDR2 LQKENI. The V gene lost 1 base and the J gene lost 2 bases, with 11 bases spanning the gap. The CDR3: CASSPQRGGNTGELFF. CDR3 DNA: TGTGCCAGCTCACCACAGAGGGGCGGCAACACCGGGGAGCTGTTTTTT. The full variable domain, rest sourced from reference TRBV18 and TRBJ2-2, is NAGVMQNPRHLVRRRGQEARLRCSPMKGHSHVYWYRQLPEEGLKFMVYLQKENIIDESGMPKERFSAEFPKEGPSILRIQQVVRGDSAAYFCASSPQRGGNTGELFFGEGSRLTVL.

J is TRBJ1-2 and V is TRBV6-8, with 7 bases that match TRBD1. Unmatched junction bases numbered 4, after V lost 2 bases and J lost 4 bases. The CDR3 is 14 residues long. Per germline, CDR1 MNHGY and CDR2 SAAAGT. This CDR3 reads CASSYDRDCYGYTF. The CDR3 coding sequence is TGTGCCAGCAGTTACGACAGGGACTGCTATGGCTACACCTTC.

This clonotype was seen a few times. This chain joins TRBV12-3 or TRBV12-4 and TRBJ2-7; D is perhaps TRBD1 (6 bases). The CDR3 is 12 amino acids. Trimming left V 5 bases short and J 7 bases short, with 12 bases between. CDR3 sequence reads: CASSRTQGEQYF. As DNA, the CDR3 is TGTGCCAGCAGTCGGACTCAGGGGGAGCAGTACTTC.

This clonotype was observed a handful of times. The chain employs TRBV7-2 and TRBJ1-3, with D possibly matching TRBD1 (5 bases). CDR3 size: 15 residues. Trimming removed 4 bases from V and 4 bases from J, with 14 bases in between. Germline V gives CDR1 SGHTA, CDR2 FQGNSA. The CDR3 DNA sequence: TGTGCCAGCAGCTATGGGGGTGAACCCGGAAACACCATATATTTT. Protein product: CASSYGGEPGNTIYF.

There are a few counts of this clonotype. The chain joins TRBV29-1 to TRBJ2-1; 10 bases are shared with TRBD2. The CDR3 totals 13 residues. Germline V CDR1 and CDR2: SQVTM, ANQGSEA. The trim removed 6 bases at V and 4 bases at J, leaving 3 bases unmatched. DNA of the CDR3: TGCAGCGTAACTAGCGGGAATTACAATGAGCAGTTCTTC. Translation: CSVTSGNYNEQFF.